Listed here are 18 T cell receptor beta chains from one sample, sequenced in a study of blood T cells in healthy people across ages. Combining a sample-barcoded 5' primer with a J-beta primer mix, a second PCR ran for 7 to 11 cycles. In TCRdb, the 5' RACE reads were re-called with MiXCR into one record per CDR3 protein. Of about 640,000 distinct CDR3 sequences listed, approximately 30% are singletons. The material sequenced was blood. Receptor source: a woman aged 80 or over in good health.

The V gene is TRBV10-2, the J gene TRBJ2-1; tentative D call: TRBD2 (6 bases). Germline values: CDR1 WSHSY, CDR2 SAAADI. The ends were cut back, 6 bases at V and 5 bases at J, with 14 bases in the middle. The CDR3 length is 14 residues. The DNA of the CDR3 is TGCGCCAGCAGGCCGGGACTCCCTAACAATGAGCAGTTCTTC. Its protein is CASRPGLPNNEQFF.

V is TRBV15 and J is TRBJ2-2, with D perhaps TRBD2 (6 bases). V lost 8 bases to trimming and J lost 1 base, with 14 bases between them. Per the germline V gene, CDR1 is LNHNV and CDR2 is YYDKDF (reference sequence). The CDR3 contains 15 residues. The CDR3 nucleotides are TGTGCCACCGAATTTTTCGGGGGGAACACCGGGGAGCTGTTTTTT. Amino acid sequence: CATEFFGGNTGELFF.

The V call is TRBV9, the J call TRBJ1-1; TRBD1 aligns across 9 bases. Germline CDR1 and CDR2: SGDLS and YYNGEE. CDR3 length equals 14 residues. The V segment lost 0 bases and the J segment 9 bases; nucleotides outside the gene matches: 6. This chain's CDR3 is CASSVEGQGRQAFF. The CDR3 DNA follows: TGTGCCAGCAGCGTAGAGGGACAGGGACGCCAAGCTTTCTTT. The entire variable domain, with the rest obtained from reference TRBV9 and TRBJ1-1, is as follows: DSGVTQTPKHLITATGQRVTLRCSPRSGDLSVYWYQQSLDQGLQFLIQYYNGEERAKGNILERFSAQQFPDLHSELNLSSLELGDSALYFCASSVEGQGRQAFFGQGTRLTVV.

In this sample, this clonotype turned up many times. In nucleotides, the CDR3 is TGTGCCAGCAGCGCCCGACAGGGGTCTAGCTCCTACAATGAGCAGTTCTTC. It translates to CASSARQGSSSYNEQFF. The chain recombines TRBV9 with TRBJ2-1; 8 positions match TRBD1. This CDR3 spans 17 amino acids. The germline V gene has CDR1 SGDLS and CDR2 YYNGEE. The ends lost 3 bases at V and 0 bases at J; junction bases unmatched: 8.

Of note for this clonotype: This may arise from a read error, as a much more abundant clone is one base away. The CDR3 DNA sequence: TGTGCTAGCAGCGGGACTAGCGGGGGGGCCGGGGGAAATGAGCAGTTCTTC. This codes for CASSGTSGGAGGNEQFF. The chain is built from TRBV7-7 and TRBJ2-1; TRBD2 aligns across 16 bases. The CDR3 runs 17 residues. Germline lookup yields CDR1 SSHAT and CDR2 FNYEAQ (reference sequence). Full variable domain (remainder filled in from reference TRBV7-7 and TRBJ2-1): GAGVSQSPRYKVTKRGQDVTLRCDPISSHATLYWYQQALGQGPEFLTYFNYEAQPDKSGLPSDRFSAERPEGSISTLTIQRTEQRDSAMYRCASSGTSGGAGGNEQFFGPGTRLTVL.

This clonotype occurred many times. The chain employs TRBV20-1 and TRBJ2-1, with 10 bases aligning to TRBD2. Unmatched junction bases numbered 6, after V lost 5 bases and J lost 5 bases. Germline loops: CDR1 DFQATT, CDR2 SNEGSKA (reference sequence). The CDR3 extends over 14 amino acids. The CDR3 bases are TGCAGTGCTCGTCTAGCGGGGGCGAACAATGAGCAGTTCTTC. Protein sequence: CSARLAGANNEQFF.

This clonotype was recorded many times. The V call is TRBV5-1, the J call TRBJ2-7; 10 bases map to TRBD1. V lost 7 bases to trimming and J lost 6 bases; unmatched junction nucleotides: 22. CDR1 and CDR2 (germline): SGHRS, YFSETQ. The CDR3 totals 18 residues. The CDR3 spells CASSVQPSGRQGASEQYF. The CDR3 coding sequence is TGCGCCAGCTCAGTCCAACCCTCCGGAAGACAGGGGGCGAGCGAGCAGTACTTC.

This clonotype was picked up a small number of times. V gene TRBV6-5 combines with J gene TRBJ1-5; the match to TRBD1 covers 9 bases. Germline V gene lookup returns CDR1 MNHEY and CDR2 SVGAGI. The CDR3 loop spans 13 amino acids. V lost 4 bases and J lost 6; bases outside the gene matches: 1. CDR3 DNA sequence: TGTGCCAGCAGTTGGGGACAGGGTCAGCCCCAGCATTTT. Protein: CASSWGQGQPQHF.

Many counts were recorded for this clonotype. The CDR3 loop reads CASSSIPMENIQYF. The CDR3 DNA reads TGTGCCAGCAGCTCCATACCTATGGAAAACATTCAGTACTTC. The V and J genes are TRBV7-9 and TRBJ2-4; D is unresolved. The V end was cut by 4 bases, the J end by 5 bases, with 12 bases between. The CDR3 has 14 amino acids. CDR1 is SEHNR and CDR2 is FQNEAQ in the germline V gene (reference sequence).

This clonotype was counted only a few times. This chain joins TRBV9 and TRBJ1-1, with D uncertain. V was pared by 1 base and J by 1 base, with 8 bases between. The CDR3 sequence is 14 residues long. The V gene's germline CDR1 is SGDLS and CDR2 YYNGEE. As DNA, the CDR3 is TGTGCCAGCAGCGTATTAGGAGCGAACACTGAAGCTTTCTTT. Encoded protein: CASSVLGANTEAFF.

In regard to this clonotype: This may stem from a read error, because a much larger clone lies one nucleotide away. The chain carries TRBV4-2 and TRBJ2-4, with 12 positions matching TRBD2. The last part of the DNA fits TRBJ2-7 better; the J call may be wrong. Looked up from germline, CDR1 is LGHNA and CDR2 is YNFKEQ. This CDR3 has 15 amino acids. The CDR3 DNA reads as TGTGCCAGCAGCCAACTAGCGGGGGGGAACTGCGAGCAGTACTTC. Amino acids: CASSQLAGGNCEQYF.

The chain recombines TRBV7-8 with TRBJ1-2; D is uncertain. V was trimmed by 0 bases and J by 2 bases, leaving 10 bases between them. This CDR3 comprises 15 residues. From germline, CDR1 is SGHVS and CDR2 FQNEAQ. CDR3 region: CASSLARETNYGYTF. CDR3 nucleotides: TGTGCCAGCAGCTTAGCGCGGGAGACAAACTATGGCTACACCTTC.

J is TRBJ2-5 and V is TRBV18; tentatively, D is TRBD1 or TRBD2 (5 bases each). Germline CDR1 reads KGHSH; CDR2 reads LQKENI. There are 14 residues in the CDR3. Trimming removed 4 bases at V and 1 base at J, with 10 bases between. The CDR3 region is CASSRGRGQETQYF. CDR3 DNA sequence: TGTGCCAGCTCACGGGGACGGGGCCAAGAGACCCAGTACTTC.

This chain links TRBV20-1 with TRBJ2-5; D is unclear. The V end lost 5 bases, the J end lost 11 bases, and 21 bases lay between the germline ends. Germline V gene sequence: CDR1 DFQATT, CDR2 SNEGSKA (reference sequence). The CDR3 spans 13 residues. The CDR3 nucleotides read TGCAGTGCTCCCCGAAGGTCCGGGCGTGAGCAGTACTTC. Encoded protein: CSAPRRSGREQYF.

Of note for this clonotype: Given a much more abundant clone one base away, this may be a read error. The chain couples TRBV7-2 to TRBJ1-1; TRBD1 is a possible D gene (5 bases). Trimming removed 7 bases from V and 3 bases from J, with 21 bases in between. This CDR3 region has 16 residues. Germline V gives CDR1 SGHTA, CDR2 FQGNSA. CDR3 protein: CASNSLGLGRDTEAFF. CDR3 sequence (DNA): TGTGCCAGCAACTCCCTGGGACTGGGACGGGACACTGAAGCTTTCTTT.

This clonotype was counted only a few times. The chain recombines TRBV28 with TRBJ1-1, with D maybe TRBD1 (6 bases). From germline, CDR1 is MDHEN and CDR2 SYDVKM. Trimming left V 6 bases short and J 7 bases short, with 18 bases between. The CDR3 has 14 residues. The DNA of the CDR3 is TGTGCCAGCAGACGTGACGGGGGCGTGGGTGAAGCTTTCTTT. Amino acids: CASRRDGGVGEAFF.

This clonotype came up many times. The CDR3 region is CASSLSETAQETQYF. The CDR3 DNA sequence: TGTGCCAGCAGTTTAAGCGAAACAGCGCAAGAGACCCAGTACTTC. The gene calls are TRBV28 and TRBJ2-5; D not resolved. This CDR3 is built from 15 residues. From germline, CDR1 is MDHEN and CDR2 SYDVKM. V lost 2 bases to trimming and J lost 2 bases, with 12 bases between them.

V and J are TRBV9 and TRBJ2-1; tentative D call: TRBD2 (7 bases). Germline CDR1 reads SGDLS; CDR2 reads YYNGEE. The V end lost 3 bases, the J end lost 8 bases, and 15 bases lay between the germline ends. This CDR3 region has 14 residues. CDR3 DNA sequence: TGTGCCAGCAGCGGCGGGGGCCGGGGGGATGAGCAGTTCTTC. This sequence encodes CASSGGGRGDEQFF. Full variable domain (missing parts from reference TRBV9 and TRBJ2-1): DSGVTQTPKHLITATGQRVTLRCSPRSGDLSVYWYQQSLDQGLQFLIQYYNGEERAKGNILERFSAQQFPDLHSELNLSSLELGDSALYFCASSGGGRGDEQFFGPGTRLTVL.